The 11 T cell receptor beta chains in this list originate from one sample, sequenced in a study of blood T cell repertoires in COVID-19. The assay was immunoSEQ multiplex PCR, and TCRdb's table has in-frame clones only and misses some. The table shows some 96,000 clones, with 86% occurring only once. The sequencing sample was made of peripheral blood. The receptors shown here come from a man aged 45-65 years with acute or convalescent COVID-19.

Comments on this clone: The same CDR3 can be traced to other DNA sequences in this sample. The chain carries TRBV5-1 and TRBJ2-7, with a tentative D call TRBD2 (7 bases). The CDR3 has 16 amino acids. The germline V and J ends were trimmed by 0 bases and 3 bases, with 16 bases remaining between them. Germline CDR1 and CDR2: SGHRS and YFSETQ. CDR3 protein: CASSLAGGGQGYEQYF. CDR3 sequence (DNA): TGCGCCAGCAGCTTGGCTGGGGGGGGACAAGGCTACGAGCAGTACTTC.

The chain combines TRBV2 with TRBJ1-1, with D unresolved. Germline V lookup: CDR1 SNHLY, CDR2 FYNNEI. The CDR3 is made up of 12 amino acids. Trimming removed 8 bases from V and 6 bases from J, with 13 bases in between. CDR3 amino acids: CASLLQVAEAFF. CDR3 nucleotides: TGTGCCAGCCTCCTCCAGGTAGCTGAAGCTTTCTTT.

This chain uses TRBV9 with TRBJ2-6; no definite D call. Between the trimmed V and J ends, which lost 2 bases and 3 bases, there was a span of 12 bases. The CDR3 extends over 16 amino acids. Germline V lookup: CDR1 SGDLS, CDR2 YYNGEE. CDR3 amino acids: CASSVEAFGGANVLTF. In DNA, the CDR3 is TGTGCCAGCAGCGTTGAGGCCTTTGGTGGGGCCAACGTCCTGACTTTC.

This CDR3 reads CASSQEAANYGYTF. CDR3 nucleotide sequence: TGTGCCAGCAGCCAGGAGGCTGCTAACTATGGCTACACCTTC. V and J are TRBV28 and TRBJ1-2; no clear D. Between the trimmed V and J ends, which lost 6 bases and 0 bases, there was a span of 11 bases. Germline-derived CDR1 and CDR2 are MDHEN and SYDVKM. The CDR3 is made up of 14 amino acids.

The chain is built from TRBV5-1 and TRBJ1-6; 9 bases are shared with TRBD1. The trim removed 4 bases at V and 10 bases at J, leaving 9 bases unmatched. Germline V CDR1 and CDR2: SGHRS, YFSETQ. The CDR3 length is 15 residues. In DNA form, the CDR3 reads TGCGCCAGCAGCCCCTGGACAGGGGAGGAATCACCCCTCCACTTT. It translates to CASSPWTGEESPLHF. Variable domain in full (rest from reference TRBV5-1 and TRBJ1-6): KAGVTQTPRYLIKTRGQQVTLSCSPISGHRSVSWYQQTPGQGLQFLFEYFSETQRNKGNFPGRFSGRQFSNSRSEMNVSTLELGDSALYLCASSPWTGEESPLHFGNGTRLTVT.

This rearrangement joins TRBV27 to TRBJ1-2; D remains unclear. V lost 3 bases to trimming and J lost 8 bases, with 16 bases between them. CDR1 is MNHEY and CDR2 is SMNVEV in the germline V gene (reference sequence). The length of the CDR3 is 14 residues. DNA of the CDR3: TGTGCCAGCAGTTTTAAGATCGGGGTGGACGGCTACACCTTC. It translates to CASSFKIGVDGYTF.

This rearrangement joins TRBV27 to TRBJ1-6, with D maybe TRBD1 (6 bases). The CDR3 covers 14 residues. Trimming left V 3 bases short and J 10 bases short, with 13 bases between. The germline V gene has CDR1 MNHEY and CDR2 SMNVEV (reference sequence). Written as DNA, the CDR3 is TGTGCCAGCAGTTTCGGGGGGGCGGGGTCACCCCTCCACTTT. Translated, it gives CASSFGGAGSPLHF.

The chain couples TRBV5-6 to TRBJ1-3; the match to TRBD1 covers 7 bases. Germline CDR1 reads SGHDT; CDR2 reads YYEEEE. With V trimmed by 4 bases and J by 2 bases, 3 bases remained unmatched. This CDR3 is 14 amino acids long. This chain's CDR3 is CASSTTGAGNTIYF. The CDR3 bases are TGTGCCAGCAGCACCACAGGGGCTGGAAACACCATATATTTT.

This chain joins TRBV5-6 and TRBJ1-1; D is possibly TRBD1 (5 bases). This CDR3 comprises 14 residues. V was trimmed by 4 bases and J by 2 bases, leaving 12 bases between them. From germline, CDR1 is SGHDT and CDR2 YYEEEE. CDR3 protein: CASSPSQVNTEAFF. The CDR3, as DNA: TGTGCCAGCAGCCCGTCACAGGTTAACACTGAAGCTTTCTTT.

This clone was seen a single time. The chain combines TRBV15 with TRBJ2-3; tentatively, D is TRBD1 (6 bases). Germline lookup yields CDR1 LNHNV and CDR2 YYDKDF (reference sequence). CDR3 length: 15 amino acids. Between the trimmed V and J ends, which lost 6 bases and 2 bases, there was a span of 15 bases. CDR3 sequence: CATSTPGQTTDTQYF. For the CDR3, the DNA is TGTGCCACCAGTACCCCGGGACAAACCACAGATACGCAGTATTTT. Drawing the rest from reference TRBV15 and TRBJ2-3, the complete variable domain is DAMVIQNPRYQVTQFGKPVTLSCSQTLNHNVMYWYQQKSSQAPKLLFHYYDKDFNNEADTPDNFQSRRPNTSFCFLDIRSPGLGDTAMYLCATSTPGQTTDTQYFGPGTRLTVL.

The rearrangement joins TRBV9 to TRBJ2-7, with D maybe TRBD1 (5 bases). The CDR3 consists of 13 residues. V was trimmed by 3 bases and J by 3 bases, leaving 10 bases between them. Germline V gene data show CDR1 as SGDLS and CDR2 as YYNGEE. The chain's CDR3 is CASSGGTFYEQYF. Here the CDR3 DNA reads TGTGCCAGCAGCGGGGGCACCTTCTACGAGCAGTACTTC. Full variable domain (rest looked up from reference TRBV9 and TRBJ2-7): DSGVTQTPKHLITATGQRVTLRCSPRSGDLSVYWYQQSLDQGLQFLIQYYNGEERAKGNILERFSAQQFPDLHSELNLSSLELGDSALYFCASSGGTFYEQYFGPGTRLTVT.